The sequence of this T cell receptor (beta chain) was determined in a study of human T cells and chemical hapten exposure. Overall study: Sensitization involved placing 2% DPC onto a 2 cm by 2 cm region of upper inner arm skin. Upper-back patches of 0.01% DPC were read at 6 days. The patients were mostly female; they had alopecia areata, totalis or universalis.

This clonotype was found many times. Germline lookup yields CDR1 LGHNA and CDR2 YNFKEQ. This CDR3 has 17 residues. The J segment lost 4 bases and the V segment lost 1 base, leaving 8 bases of the junction unmatched. TCRdb used MiXCR to reprocess the RACE reads, holding one entry per CDR3 protein. The sample shows about 57,000 distinct CDR3 sequences, about a tenth of them seen only once. Time point specified: patch test 1, 2 weeks after DPC sensitization. Indicated treatment: therapeutic diphenylcyclopropenone sensitization with weekly scalp DPC. Blood was drawn before each patch test was applied. The clonotype originates from a woman aged 40 to 50 with alopecia areata. Some clones in this sample may be carry-over from other donors' samples. The sample here was whole blood, taken in connection with sensitization to the hapten diphenylcyclopropenone (DPC). The genes are TRBV4-2 and TRBJ2-1; 9 bases are shared with TRBD1. DNA for the CDR3: TGTGCCAGCAGCCAAGCCGCCGGGACAGGGTTTTACAATGAGCAGTTCTTC. Translation: CASSQAAGTGFYNEQFF.